This record concerns one TCR beta chain sequence. CDR1 and CDR2 (germline): SQVTM, ANQGSEA. Trimming removed 0 bases at V and 0 bases at J, with 9 bases between. This CDR3 has 15 residues. The sample is drawn from a study of CD8 T cells in Susac syndrome. cDNA came from approximately 0.5 to 1 ug RNA primed by random hexamers. A single record per CDR3 protein comes from TCRdb applying MiXCR to the immunoSEQ multiplex PCR reads. The repertoire holds around 200,000 distinct CDR3 sequences, 85% to 95% seen once, with approximately 0.1% in the top ten. Sequenced: CD4+ T cells from PBMCs. The TCR sequence derives from a human donor in good health. This chain connects TRBV29-1 to TRBJ2-1; D is perhaps TRBD2 (5 bases). In DNA form, the CDR3 reads TGCAGCGTTGAAGAACTAGGAGGCTCCTACAATGAGCAGTTCTTC. Its protein is CSVEELGGSYNEQFF.